The 6 T cell receptor beta chains below come from one sample, sequenced in a study of identical twins. MiXCR was run by TCRdb on the 5' RACE reads, yielding one entry per CDR3 protein. Here the sample spans under 400,000 distinct CDR3 sequences, approximately 9.1% being singletons. Sequencing used naive T cells sorted from blood. All receptors come from a woman between 50 and 59 years old in good health.

This clonotype came up many times. The chain couples TRBV20-1 to TRBJ1-1, with unresolved D. This CDR3 has 12 amino acids. The germline gives CDR1 DFQATT, CDR2 SNEGSKA (reference sequence). Trimming cost V 0 bases and J 3 bases, with 5 bases left between them. CDR3 region: CSARDLDTEAFF. The CDR3 DNA follows: TGCAGTGCTAGAGATCTTGACACTGAAGCTTTCTTT.

This clonotype was counted at least ten times. V gene TRBV20-1 combines with J gene TRBJ1-2; 7 bases line up with TRBD1. The CDR3 contains 13 residues. The V gene's germline CDR1 is DFQATT and CDR2 SNEGSKA (reference sequence). V lost 6 bases to trimming and J lost 7 bases; unmatched junction nucleotides: 11. This CDR3 reads CSAPSDRLLGYTF. CDR3 DNA sequence: TGCAGTGCGCCCTCGGACAGGCTACTTGGCTACACCTTC.

This clonotype was recorded many times. DNA of the CDR3: TGTGCCAGCAGCCCGCCAAGGGACAGACGCACAGATACGCAGTATTTT. Its translation: CASSPPRDRRTDTQYF. This sequence joins TRBV13 and TRBJ2-3; 7 bases fit TRBD1. This CDR3 region has 16 residues. The germline gives CDR1 PRHDT, CDR2 FYEKMQ (reference sequence). The ends lost 5 bases at V and 1 base at J; junction bases unmatched: 9.

In this sample, this clonotype turned up many times. The V call is TRBV20-1, the J call TRBJ2-3, with 8 bases identical to TRBD2. CDR3 length: 17 residues. Germline trimming cut 0 bases from V and 4 bases from J; bases unmatched to any gene: 12. Germline loops: CDR1 DFQATT, CDR2 SNEGSKA (reference sequence). As DNA, the CDR3 is TGCAGTGCTAGAGATCCGGGGGCAGCGGGAGTAGCAGATACGCAGTATTTT. This translates into CSARDPGAAGVADTQYF.

This clonotype was seen only once. The rearrangement links TRBV21-1 to TRBJ2-1; the D call of TRBD2 is as the table states it, not checked on the DNA. TRBV21-1 counts as a pseudogene. The CDR3 is 15 amino acids. CDR3 residues: CATTEGLAGANEQFF. For the CDR3, the DNA is TGTGCCACTACGGAGGGACTAGCGGGAGCCAATGAGCAGTTCTTC.

The chain is built from TRBV6-2 or TRBV6-3 and TRBJ2-3; D is perhaps TRBD1 or TRBD2 (6 bases each). The V gene lost 7 bases and the J gene lost 4 bases, with 21 bases spanning the gap. The CDR3 runs 16 residues. Looked up from germline, CDR1 is MNHEY and CDR2 is SVGEGT. The CDR3 nucleotides are TGTGCCAGCACCAAACCTACAGGGCGGGGTGCAGATACGCAGTATTTT. Residues: CASTKPTGRGADTQYF.